Each of the 10 T cell receptor beta chains below was sequenced from the same sample in a study of tumor-infiltrating lymphocytes in primary liver carcinoma. Synthesis of TCR beta cDNA was carried out from approximately 500 ng total RNA with a constant-region primer. Sequencing libraries for TCR beta derived from three nested multiplex PCR rounds that used slightly modified ARM-PCR. The opening two PCR rounds, 10 cycles each, paired TRBV1-TRBV30 forward primers with a C-beta reverse primer. TCRdb re-called the multiplex PCR reads with MiXCR, one entry per CDR3 protein. This table holds around 330,000 distinct CDR3 sequences, around 50% found once. Germline DNA was also extracted, while the blood RNA originated from unsorted whole blood. Sequencing used peripheral blood. These receptors were taken from a woman aged 25 to 39 with primary liver carcinoma and hepatitis B virus infection.

The rearrangement links TRBV11-2 to TRBJ2-3; D may be TRBD1 (6 bases). V lost 5 bases, J lost 1 base, and 16 bases lay in between. Germline assignment: CDR1 SGHAT and CDR2 FQNNGV. The CDR3 runs 16 residues. The CDR3 loop reads CASSPRQALGTDTQYF. DNA of the CDR3: TGTGCCAGCAGCCCTCGACAGGCTCTAGGCACAGATACGCAGTATTTT.

This clonotype showed up just a few times. This sequence joins TRBV6-5 and TRBJ2-1; D is unresolved. CDR3 length: 14 residues. Trimming cost V 0 bases and J 16 bases, with 19 bases left between them. Germline values: CDR1 MNHEY, CDR2 SVGAGI. CDR3 region: CASSYSLRARSVFF. The DNA of the CDR3 is TGTGCCAGCAGTTACTCGCTCCGGGCTAGGTCAGTTTTCTTC.

With regard to this clonotype: Its ends do not fully match the called genes, so a read error is possible. The chain carries TRBV5-1 and TRBJ2-5; D may correspond to TRBD1 or TRBD2 (6 bases each). CDR3 length: 16 amino acids. Germline lookup yields CDR1 SGHRS and CDR2 YFSETQ. In DNA, the CDR3 is TGCGTCAGCAGCTTGGAGGGCGGACAGAGACAAGAGACCCAGTACTTC. Translated: CVSSLEGGQRQETQYF.

Note on this clonotype: This may be a read error, as it is one base from a much larger clone. The chain employs TRBV6-1 and TRBJ2-7, with 8 bases fitting TRBD2. Germline CDR1 is MNHNS and CDR2 is SASEGT. The CDR3 loop spans 15 amino acids. CDR3 sequence: CASSEISGSSYDQYF. The CDR3 DNA reads as TGTGCCAGCAGTGAAATCAGCGGGAGCTCCTACGACCAGTACTTC.

This clonotype was counted at least ten times. The CDR3 nucleotides are TGTGCCAGCGATACCGGGACAGGGTTTACCGGGGAGCTGTTTTTT. Translated: CASDTGTGFTGELFF. The chain recombines TRBV12-3 or TRBV12-4 with TRBJ2-2; 9 nucleotides agree with TRBD1. The junction had 9 bases not matched to a gene; V was cut back by 8 bases and J by 5 bases. This CDR3 has 15 amino acids.

This chain uses TRBV6-2 or TRBV6-3 with TRBJ1-6; D unclear. Germline lookup yields CDR1 MNHEY and CDR2 SVGEGT. V was trimmed by 5 bases and J by 14 bases, leaving 16 bases between them. There are 13 residues in the CDR3. This chain's CDR3 is CASSPRALQSLHF. The CDR3 coding sequence is TGTGCCAGCAGTCCTCGAGCCCTCCAGTCCCTCCACTTT.

CDR3: CASSRIDEKLFF. The CDR3, as DNA: TGTGCCAGCAGCCGGATAGATGAAAAACTGTTTTTT. The rearrangement joins TRBV6-6 to TRBJ1-4; no definite D call. V dropped 6 bases and J dropped 6 bases, with 8 bases sitting between them. The V gene's germline CDR1 is MNHNY and CDR2 SVGAGI (reference sequence). The CDR3 covers 12 residues.

This chain links TRBV6-5 with TRBJ1-2; D unresolved. V was pared by 2 bases and J by 4 bases, with 11 bases between. This CDR3 has 14 amino acids. Germline V gene sequence: CDR1 MNHEY, CDR2 SVGAGI. The DNA of the CDR3 is TGTGCCAGCAGTTACCCGCCCAGAGGCTATGGCTACACCTTC. It encodes CASSYPPRGYGYTF.

This clonotype was observed at least ten times. The genes are TRBV5-1 and TRBJ2-5; 8 nucleotides line up with TRBD1. Germline V lookup: CDR1 SGHRS, CDR2 YFSETQ. The CDR3 sequence is 17 residues long. The trim removed 4 bases at V and 5 bases at J, leaving 16 bases unmatched. In DNA, the CDR3 is TGCGCCAGCAGCCCCTCCGGGACAGGTTCTCGAGGCGAGACCCAGTACTTC. Translating gives CASSPSGTGSRGETQYF.

Concerning this clonotype: One end of the junction fails to match germline, which may point to a read error. The chain carries TRBV11-2 and TRBJ1-5, with 8 bases aligning to TRBD1. There are 14 residues in the CDR3. CDR1 is SGHAT and CDR2 is FQNNGV in the germline V gene. This CDR3 reads CASSRTGTGQPQHF. CDR3 DNA: TGTGCCAGCAGTCGGACAGGGACGGGGCAGCCCCAACATTTT.